The T cell receptor beta chain described here comes from a study of CXCR3-negative and CXCR3-positive naive CD8 T cells. The length of the CDR3 is 14 residues. Via 5' RACE with UMI labels, TRB cDNA libraries were prepared. Using the 5' RACE reads, TCRdb records one entry per CDR3 protein without DNA. This table lists about 48,000 distinct CDR3 sequences. Sequenced input: memory CD8+ T cells from blood. The source is a human donor in good health. Some clones in this sample may be carry-over from other donors' samples. V and J are TRBV12-3 or TRBV12-4 and TRBJ2-6. CDR3 amino acids: CASSLSSGANVLTF.